Below, 30 T cell receptor beta chains from the same sample are listed, as sequenced in a study of blood T cell repertoires in COVID-19. The assay was immunoSEQ multiplex PCR, and TCRdb's table has in-frame clones only and misses some. The sample has over 25,000 clones, around 90% seen once; the top ten hold around 9.6%. Sequenced material: peripheral blood. The receptor set was obtained from a human donor with active COVID-19. The donor label of this sample is uncertain.

This chain joins TRBV5-1 and TRBJ1-1; TRBD1 aligns across 10 bases. This CDR3 region has 15 residues. The junction had 10 bases not matched to a gene; V was cut back by 0 bases and J by 11 bases. Germline V gene lookup returns CDR1 SGHRS and CDR2 YFSETQ. The CDR3 coding sequence is TGCGCCAGCAGCTTGGACGAAGCACGGGGACAGGGGGCTTTCTTT. Protein sequence: CASSLDEARGQGAFF.

The chain joins TRBV7-2 to TRBJ2-2; possible D gene TRBD1, 6 bases. The CDR3 loop spans 13 amino acids. V lost 5 bases to trimming and J lost 6 bases, with 10 bases between them. The germline V gene has CDR1 SGHTA and CDR2 FQGNSA. The CDR3 nucleotides are TGTGCCAGCAGCACGCGACAGGCCGGGGAGCTGTTTTTT. This encodes CASSTRQAGELFF.

J is TRBJ2-1 and V is TRBV7-6; 9 bases agree with TRBD2. This CDR3 is built from 16 residues. The ends lost 5 bases at V and 2 bases at J; junction bases unmatched: 7. Germline V gives CDR1 SGHVS, CDR2 FNYEAQ. The CDR3 nucleotides are TGTGCCAGCAGCCGAGATAGCGGGGGAACCTACAATGAGCAGTTCTTC. It specifies CASSRDSGGTYNEQFF.

V usage is TRBV10-2 and J usage is TRBJ2-5; 10 positions match TRBD2. The junction had 8 bases not matched to a gene; V was cut back by 6 bases and J by 7 bases. The germline V gene has CDR1 WSHSY and CDR2 SAAADI. The CDR3 length is 14 residues. The CDR3, as DNA: TGCGCCAGCAGGGATGCTAGCGGGGGTGGGACCCAGTACTTC. Translated, it gives CASRDASGGGTQYF.

The rearrangement joins TRBV9 to TRBJ2-4; D possibly corresponds to TRBD2 (5 bases). Trimming cost V 4 bases and J 9 bases, with 17 bases left between them. Germline CDR1 SGDLS, CDR2 YYNGEE. This CDR3 contains 14 residues. CDR3 loop: CASSPAVSGSIQYF. The CDR3 nucleotides read TGTGCCAGCAGCCCTGCCGTTTCGGGGAGCATTCAGTACTTC.

V is TRBV5-1 and J is TRBJ2-3, with 8 nucleotides matching TRBD2. The CDR3 runs to 15 residues. Trimming cost V 0 bases and J 4 bases; bases outside gene matches: 4. Per germline, CDR1 SGHRS and CDR2 YFSETQ. The CDR3 region is CASSLASGSPDTQYF. In DNA, the CDR3 is TGCGCCAGCAGCTTGGCCAGCGGGAGTCCAGATACGCAGTATTTT.

This chain joins TRBV5-6 and TRBJ1-2, with D possibly matching TRBD1 (5 bases). Trimming took off 2 bases at V and 6 bases at J, with 14 bases between the two ends. The CDR3 has 14 residues. Germline CDR1 SGHDT, CDR2 YYEEEE. The CDR3 nucleotides read TGTGCCAGCAGCTTTAACGGGGGAGGAGATGGCTACACCTTC. It encodes CASSFNGGGDGYTF.

Only one count was recorded for this clone. The V call is TRBV27, the J call TRBJ2-7; maybe TRBD1 (7 bases). The CDR3 length is 16 residues. Per germline, CDR1 MNHEY and CDR2 SMNVEV (reference sequence). Trimming left V 8 bases short and J 2 bases short, with 22 bases between. The CDR3 region has the DNA TGTGCCAGCGCGCCCATCGGGGGTCAGGGGGCCTACGAGCAGTACTTC. This codes for CASAPIGGQGAYEQYF.

This chain connects TRBV28 to TRBJ2-3; 8 nucleotides align to TRBD2. From germline, CDR1 is MDHEN and CDR2 SYDVKM. J gave up 0 bases and V 5 bases, and 7 bases lay outside the gene matches. The CDR3 totals 16 residues. CDR3 bases: TGTGCCAGCAGTAACATACTAGCGGAGAGCACAGATACGCAGTATTTT. It codes for CASSNILAESTDTQYF.

The CDR3 is CASSEYQGSTGELFF. CDR3 DNA sequence: TGTGCCAGCAGTGAATATCAGGGGAGCACCGGGGAGCTGTTTTTT. V and J are TRBV6-1 and TRBJ2-2; maybe TRBD1 (6 bases). V was trimmed by 2 bases and J by 4 bases, leaving 11 bases between them. The length of the CDR3 is 15 residues. Germline V gene data show CDR1 as MNHNS and CDR2 as SASEGT.

The V and J genes are TRBV4-2 and TRBJ2-7; the D gene is possibly TRBD2 (6 bases). The length of the CDR3 is 14 residues. V was cut by 4 bases and J by 2 bases, with 12 bases left in between. The germline CDR1 and CDR2 sequences are LGHNA and YNFKEQ. CDR3 region: CASSLLEGTYEQYF. As DNA, the CDR3 is TGTGCCAGCAGCCTATTGGAGGGAACCTACGAGCAGTACTTC.

Concerning this clone itself: Mismatch with germline at one junction end may stem from a read error. The rearrangement joins TRBV27 to TRBJ2-6; 9 positions match TRBD1. The germline gives CDR1 MNHEY, CDR2 SMNVEV (reference sequence). This CDR3 has 17 amino acids. CDR3 loop: CASSLRDRVSGANVLTF. The DNA of the CDR3 is TGTGCCAGCAGTTTAAGGGACAGGGTCTCTGGAGCCAACGTCCTGACTTTC.

The gene calls are TRBV6-2 or TRBV6-3 and TRBJ1-2; possibly TRBD1 for D (5 bases). The V gene lost 5 bases and the J gene lost 8 bases, with 15 bases spanning the gap. CDR3 length: 13 residues. Germline V gives CDR1 MNHEY, CDR2 SVGEGT. CDR3: CASSPPSRQGYTF. The CDR3 bases are TGTGCCAGCAGTCCCCCCTCTCGACAGGGCTACACCTTC.

The chain employs TRBV5-6 and TRBJ2-1; TRBD1 is a possible D gene (6 bases). CDR3 size: 12 residues. The V end lost 3 bases, the J end lost 7 bases, and 8 bases lay between the germline ends. Germline-derived CDR1 and CDR2 are SGHDT and YYEEEE. The CDR3, as DNA: TGTGCCAGCAGCTGGGGGCCTAATGAGCAGTTCTTC. This sequence encodes CASSWGPNEQFF.

The V gene is TRBV2, the J gene TRBJ2-6; possibly TRBD1 for D (6 bases). Trimming took off 2 bases at V and 1 base at J, with 18 bases between the two ends. The CDR3 is made up of 19 amino acids. Germline-derived CDR1 and CDR2 are SNHLY and FYNNEI. The CDR3 DNA reads TGTGCCAGCAGTGAATTTGAGGGGGTGTTATTGTCTGGGGCCAACGTCCTGACTTTC. Protein: CASSEFEGVLLSGANVLTF.

The chain links TRBV28 to TRBJ2-7, with TRBD1 matching 11 bases. After removal of 5 bases from V and 2 bases from J, the junction contained 5 bases not matched to a gene. The germline CDR1 and CDR2 sequences are MDHEN and SYDVKM. CDR3 length: 15 amino acids. The CDR3 DNA reads as TGTGCCAGCAGTCCCGGGACAGGGGGGGCCTACGAGCAGTACTTC. This translates into CASSPGTGGAYEQYF.

J is TRBJ1-4 and V is TRBV7-2; no reliable D call. The CDR3 loop spans 14 amino acids. In germline, CDR1 is SGHTA, CDR2 FQGNSA. V dropped 0 bases and J dropped 8 bases, with 10 bases sitting between them. The CDR3 reads CASSLAGFQEKLFF. CDR3 nucleotide sequence: TGTGCCAGCAGCTTAGCCGGGTTTCAGGAAAAACTGTTTTTT.

The rearrangement uses TRBV19 and TRBJ2-3; TRBD2 is a possible D gene (6 bases). The V end was cut by 6 bases, the J end by 0 bases, with 13 bases between. The CDR3 contains 15 residues. CDR1 and CDR2 from the germline V gene are LNHDA and SQIVND (reference sequence). The chain's CDR3 is CASSGRGPSTDTQYF. The CDR3 nucleotides read TGTGCCAGTAGCGGGCGGGGTCCTAGCACAGATACGCAGTATTTT.

This clone appeared a single time. Written as DNA, the CDR3 is TGTGCCAGCAGTTACCTCTCGGGAGAACCCCTCACAGATACGCAGTATTTT. Amino acids: CASSYLSGEPLTDTQYF. The chain couples TRBV6-2 or TRBV6-3 to TRBJ2-3; D may be TRBD2 (6 bases). The CDR3 spans 17 residues. Trimming pared 2 bases from V and 2 bases from J, leaving 17 bases between. CDR1 MNHEY and CDR2 SVGEGT come from the germline V gene.

V gene TRBV6-2 or TRBV6-3 combines with J gene TRBJ2-5; 8 positions agree with TRBD2. Germline V gene sequence: CDR1 MNHEY, CDR2 SVGEGT. This CDR3 contains 13 residues. Trimming removed 2 bases from V and 7 bases from J; junction bases left unmatched: 3. This CDR3 reads CASSYGLAGTQYF. CDR3 DNA sequence: TGTGCCAGCAGTTACGGGCTAGCGGGGACCCAGTACTTC.

V and J are TRBV2 and TRBJ1-5; D remains ambiguous. V was cut by 6 bases and J by 0 bases, with 21 bases left in between. CDR3 length: 18 amino acids. CDR1 is SNHLY and CDR2 is FYNNEI in the germline V gene. Written as DNA, the CDR3 is TGTGCCAGCAGGGGAGAGGTCGAGACCGATTTTAGCAATCAGCCCCAGCATTTT. Protein product: CASRGEVETDFSNQPQHF.

The chain is built from TRBV4-2 and TRBJ2-2, with 14 bases that match TRBD2. The junction had 9 bases not matched to a gene; V was cut back by 4 bases and J by 5 bases. CDR1 LGHNA and CDR2 YNFKEQ come from the germline V gene. The CDR3 is 18 residues long. The CDR3 sequence is CASSRAGTSGSGTGELFF. CDR3 sequence (DNA): TGTGCCAGCAGCCGCGCCGGGACTAGCGGGAGCGGTACCGGGGAGCTGTTTTTT.

The V and J genes are TRBV29-1 and TRBJ2-5; 7 bases match TRBD1. The germline gives CDR1 SQVTM, CDR2 ANQGSEA. V shed 8 bases, J shed 4 bases, and the junction held 7 bases outside the gene matches. CDR3 size: 12 residues. CDR3 nucleotides: TGCAGCCCGAGACAGGGCAGAGAGACCCAGTACTTC. This codes for CSPRQGRETQYF.

This rearrangement joins TRBV19 to TRBJ1-4; TRBD1 matches 7 bases. This CDR3 region has 17 residues. J was trimmed by 0 bases and V by 6 bases; bases with no gene match: 10. Germline-derived CDR1 and CDR2 are LNHDA and SQIVND (reference sequence). The CDR3 reads CASSETGMGATNEKLFF. Written as DNA, the CDR3 is TGTGCCAGTAGCGAGACAGGGATGGGGGCAACTAATGAAAAACTGTTTTTT.

The chain couples TRBV19 to TRBJ1-1, with D perhaps matching TRBD1 (6 bases). The CDR3 contains 17 residues. Germline-derived CDR1 and CDR2 are LNHDA and SQIVND (reference sequence). V lost 4 bases and J lost 5, with 23 bases in between. CDR3 DNA: TGTGCCAGTAGTAGCCGGACAGTTGGGGGCCTGAGAACTGAAGCTTTCTTT. The encoded protein is CASSSRTVGGLRTEAFF.

The chain is built from TRBV27 and TRBJ2-5; D perhaps matches TRBD1 (6 bases). The CDR3 loop spans 13 amino acids. Germline CDR1 MNHEY, CDR2 SMNVEV (reference sequence). Trimming left V 8 bases short and J 2 bases short, with 12 bases between. CDR3 nucleotides: TGTGCCAGCGGTCTACAGGGACAAGAGACCCAGTACTTC. It translates to CASGLQGQETQYF.

The sample holds a few counts of this clone. The V call is TRBV13, the J call TRBJ1-5; no reliable D call. Germline loops: CDR1 PRHDT, CDR2 FYEKMQ (reference sequence). The length of the CDR3 is 12 residues. The V end lost 3 bases, the J end lost 6 bases, and 6 bases lay between the germline ends. CDR3 amino acids: CASSFRGQPQHF. CDR3 DNA: TGTGCCAGCAGCTTTAGAGGTCAGCCCCAGCATTTT. Full variable domain (outside the CDR3, taken from reference TRBV13 and TRBJ1-5): AAGVIQSPRHLIKEKRETATLKCYPIPRHDTVYWYQQGPGQDPQFLISFYEKMQSDKGSIPDRFSAQQFSDYHSELNMSSLELGDSALYFCASSFRGQPQHFGDGTRLSIL.

This chain uses TRBV7-2 with TRBJ2-7; possible D gene TRBD1, 5 bases. The CDR3 is 14 amino acids. From germline, CDR1 is SGHTA and CDR2 FQGNSA. Trimming removed 5 bases from V and 2 bases from J, with 13 bases in between. The CDR3 nucleotides are TGTGCCAGCAGCCCATTTCAGGGTACCTACGAGCAGTACTTC. This sequence encodes CASSPFQGTYEQYF.

This chain uses TRBV7-2 with TRBJ2-7; the match to TRBD2 covers 7 bases. Per the germline V gene, CDR1 is SGHTA and CDR2 is FQGNSA. Losses at the gene ends were 5 bases for V and 1 base for J; bases not matched to a gene: 11. The CDR3 totals 16 residues. In nucleotides, the CDR3 is TGTGCCAGCAGCCCTTCGGGGGGACTACATTCCTACGAGCAGTACTTC. Its protein is CASSPSGGLHSYEQYF. The full variable domain, in which reference TRBV7-2 and TRBJ2-7 provide the parts outside the CDR3, is GAGVSQSPSNKVTEKGKDVELRCDPISGHTALYWYRQSLGQGLEFLIYFQGNSAPDKSGLPSDRFSAERTGGSVSTLTIQRTQQEDSAVYLCASSPSGGLHSYEQYFGPGTRLTVT.

The chain combines TRBV5-4 with TRBJ2-7; TRBD2 matches at 11 bases. This CDR3 contains 15 residues. Germline V gene lookup returns CDR1 SGHNT and CDR2 YYREEE (reference sequence). With 7 bases clipped from V and 2 bases from J, the junction kept 8 bases outside the gene matches. Here the CDR3 DNA reads TGTGCCAGCTCCCCTAGCGGGAGGCCCGCCTACGAGCAGTACTTC. It yields the protein CASSPSGRPAYEQYF.